Sequencing of this T cell receptor beta chain was carried out in a study of blood T cell repertoires in COVID-19. Study-wide context: Acute and convalescent COVID-19 specimens originated in the United States, Italy and Spain. PBMCs, B-cell-depleted T cells, or T cells provided the cDNA or gDNA that made up the material.

In the authors' workflow: Reference gene primer amplification gave estimated nucleated cell counts. Repertoires were generated with immunoSEQ multiplex PCR, while TCRdb's copy carries only in-frame clones and drops some. That table is the source of V, J and clone size, and D and trimming were worked out from the DNA. Of fewer than 80,000 clones listed, approximately 90% are singletons. Per germline, CDR1 SGHRS and CDR2 YFSETQ. CDR3 length equals 15 residues. Trimming cost V 2 bases and J 6 bases; bases outside gene matches: 4. The genes are TRBV5-1 and TRBJ1-6; TRBD1 matches at 8 bases. Specimen: peripheral blood. The receptor's source is a human donor in a cohort sampled during active COVID-19. The CDR3: CASSFGGTGNSPLHF. CDR3 coding DNA: TGCGCCAGCAGCTTCGGGGGGACAGGTAATTCACCCCTCCACTTT. The full variable domain, in which reference TRBV5-1 and TRBJ1-6 provide the parts outside the CDR3, is KAGVTQTPRYLIKTRGQQVTLSCSPISGHRSVSWYQQTPGQGLQFLFEYFSETQRNKGNFPGRFSGRQFSNSRSEMNVSTLELGDSALYLCASSFGGTGNSPLHFGNGTRLTVT.